These 24 T cell receptor beta chains originate from one sample sequenced in a study of blood T cell repertoires in COVID-19. The data were produced by immunoSEQ multiplex PCR, yet TCRdb's version contains in-frame clones alone and is incomplete. Altogether roughly 80,000 clones are present, 88% being singletons, with the ten largest covering about 9.6%. Sequenced input: peripheral blood. These receptors were obtained from a human donor in a cohort sampled during active COVID-19.

The V gene is TRBV9, the J gene TRBJ1-1; D unresolved. Germline V gene lookup returns CDR1 SGDLS and CDR2 YYNGEE. CDR3 length: 13 amino acids. V was clipped by 1 base and J by 0 bases, with 4 bases between them. CDR3 DNA: TGTGCCAGCAGCGTAAATATGAACACTGAAGCTTTCTTT. It yields the protein CASSVNMNTEAFF.

V usage is TRBV3-1 (or the pseudogene TRBV3-2) and J usage is TRBJ2-5; 10 bases line up with TRBD2. This CDR3 is built from 16 residues. V gave up 2 bases and J gave up 2 bases; unmatched junction bases: 5. Germline CDR1 reads LGHDT; CDR2 reads YNNKEL (reference sequence). CDR3 in amino acids: CASSQRLAGGQETQYF. In DNA form, the CDR3 reads TGTGCCAGCAGCCAAAGGTTAGCGGGGGGACAAGAGACCCAGTACTTC.

The V and J genes are TRBV7-8 and TRBJ2-1; TRBD2 aligns across 8 bases. V gave up 5 bases and J gave up 2 bases; unmatched junction bases: 5. CDR3 length: 15 residues. In germline, CDR1 is SGHVS, CDR2 FQNEAQ. The CDR3, as DNA: TGTGCCAGCAGCCCGAATAGCGGGGCCTACAATGAGCAGTTCTTC. It yields the protein CASSPNSGAYNEQFF.

The count of this clone is one. V and J are TRBV24-1 and TRBJ2-2; the D gene is possibly TRBD1 (5 bases). V was shortened by 3 bases and J by 0 bases, with 10 bases between the two germline ends. CDR3 length: 16 residues. Germline V gene sequence: CDR1 KGHDR, CDR2 SFDVKD. The CDR3 region is CATSDNRNTNTGELFF. CDR3 nucleotide sequence: TGTGCCACCAGTGATAACAGGAATACGAACACCGGGGAGCTGTTTTTT.

This chain links TRBV6-5 with TRBJ1-2; D gene ambiguous. Trimming removed 6 bases from V and 4 bases from J, with 18 bases in between. The CDR3 totals 15 residues. CDR1 is MNHEY, CDR2 SVGAGI, per germline. CDR3 in amino acids: CASRWAASGSYGYTF. DNA for the CDR3: TGTGCCAGCAGGTGGGCAGCCTCGGGGTCCTATGGCTACACCTTC.

The sample holds one count of this clone. The chain couples TRBV7-7 to TRBJ2-5, with 12 bases aligning to TRBD2. Per germline, CDR1 SSHAT and CDR2 FNYEAQ (reference sequence). The CDR3 sequence is 16 residues long. V trimming: 3 bases; J trimming: 0 bases; junction bases outside the gene matches: 2. The CDR3 DNA is TGTGCCAGCAGCTTTCGACTAGCGGGGGACCAAGAGACCCAGTACTTC. This sequence encodes CASSFRLAGDQETQYF.

This rearrangement joins TRBV28 to TRBJ2-3; 10 bases map to TRBD2. This CDR3 region has 15 residues. Trimming took 5 bases from V and 2 from J; bases not matched to a gene: 4. Looked up from germline, CDR1 is MDHEN and CDR2 is SYDVKM. CDR3 amino acids: CASSGTSGNTDTQYF. The CDR3 DNA is TGTGCCAGCAGTGGAACTAGCGGGAACACAGATACGCAGTATTTT.

The chain joins TRBV7-9 to TRBJ2-1; 10 bases are shared with TRBD2. V gave up 5 bases and J gave up 8 bases; unmatched junction bases: 12. Germline CDR1 and CDR2: SEHNR and FQNEAQ (reference sequence). The CDR3 is 16 amino acids. The CDR3 DNA reads as TGTGCCAGCAGCCGTACGACAGCGGGAGGGGGGGATGAGCAGTTCTTC. It codes for CASSRTTAGGGDEQFF. Variable domain in full (rest from reference TRBV7-9 and TRBJ2-1): DTGVSQNPRHKITKRGQNVTFRCDPISEHNRLYWYRQTLGQGPEFLTYFQNEAQLEKSRLLSDRFSAERPKGSFSTLEIQRTEQGDSAMYLCASSRTTAGGGDEQFFGPGTRLTVL.

The rearrangement joins TRBV10-3 to TRBJ2-7; 7 nucleotides align to TRBD2. CDR1 ENHRY and CDR2 SYGVKD come from the germline V gene. J gave up 6 bases and V 2 bases, and 13 bases lay outside the gene matches. This CDR3 has 16 residues. CDR3: CAISEMGSGGGVEQYF. The CDR3 DNA is TGTGCCATCAGTGAGATGGGATCGGGGGGAGGGGTCGAGCAGTACTTC.

The gene calls are TRBV29-1 and TRBJ2-3, with D unresolved. Germline V lookup: CDR1 SQVTM, CDR2 ANQGSEA. Trimming pared 0 bases from V and 6 bases from J, leaving 7 bases between. The CDR3 length is 12 residues. The CDR3 DNA reads TGCAGCGTTGAAGATTCCAGGGATACGCAGTATTTT. Its protein product is CSVEDSRDTQYF.

V gene TRBV19 combines with J gene TRBJ1-2; 8 nucleotides align to TRBD1. V trimming: 5 bases; J trimming: 8 bases; junction bases outside the gene matches: 7. The germline V gene encodes CDR1 LNHDA and CDR2 SQIVND (reference sequence). This CDR3 is 13 amino acids long. CDR3: CASSADRGGGYTF. The CDR3 DNA reads as TGTGCCAGTAGTGCTGACAGGGGCGGCGGCTACACCTTC.

The V call is TRBV5-1, the J call TRBJ2-3; tentatively, D is TRBD2 (6 bases). V lost 0 bases and J 2 bases, leaving 13 bases between the germline ends. The CDR3 has 16 residues. Germline V gene lookup returns CDR1 SGHRS and CDR2 YFSETQ. Here the CDR3 DNA reads TGCGCCAGCAGCTTGGTACGTAGCGGCTCCACAGATACGCAGTATTTT. Encoded protein: CASSLVRSGSTDTQYF.

The CDR3 protein is CASSQDLGARGGRKLFF. The CDR3 DNA follows: TGTGCCAGCAGCCAAGATCTCGGCGCGCGGGGGGGACGAAAACTGTTTTTT. V gene TRBV4-2 combines with J gene TRBJ1-4, with a possible D match to TRBD1 (5 bases). V was clipped by 0 bases and J by 10 bases, with 21 bases between them. Germline V gives CDR1 LGHNA, CDR2 YNFKEQ. The CDR3 runs 17 residues.

This clone was seen more than once but under ten times. This chain joins TRBV12-3 or TRBV12-4 and TRBJ2-7, with D maybe TRBD2 (6 bases). The CDR3 is 13 amino acids. The ends were cut back, 8 bases at V and 3 bases at J, with 14 bases in the middle. CDR3: CASWRGPRYEQYF. Here the CDR3 DNA reads TGTGCCAGCTGGCGGGGCCCCCGCTACGAGCAGTACTTC.

The J gene is TRBJ1-1, the V gene TRBV3-1 (or the pseudogene TRBV3-2); no firm D call. Trimming shortened V by 1 base and J by 7 bases, and 10 bases separated the two germline ends. The CDR3 has 13 residues. The germline V gene has CDR1 LGHDT and CDR2 YNNKEL (reference sequence). DNA of the CDR3: TGTGCCAGCAGCCAAGGTGGAGTAAGTGAAGCTTTCTTT. Encoded protein: CASSQGGVSEAFF.

V and J are TRBV7-9 and TRBJ1-4; 7 bases are a match to TRBD1. Germline assignment: CDR1 SEHNR and CDR2 FQNEAQ (reference sequence). The CDR3 sequence is 15 residues long. With V trimmed by 5 bases and J by 8 bases, 11 bases remained unmatched. CDR3 protein: CASSKAGTAREKLFF. The DNA for the CDR3 is TGTGCCAGCAGCAAAGCCGGGACAGCACGAGAAAAACTGTTTTTT.

The chain recombines TRBV5-1 with TRBJ1-1, with 7 nucleotides matching TRBD1. There are 14 residues in the CDR3. With V trimmed by 4 bases and J by 0 bases, 3 bases remained unmatched. Germline V gene lookup returns CDR1 SGHRS and CDR2 YFSETQ. The CDR3 DNA is TGCGCCAGCAGCACGGGACAGTTGAACACTGAAGCTTTCTTT. Residues: CASSTGQLNTEAFF. Full variable domain (missing parts from reference TRBV5-1 and TRBJ1-1): KAGVTQTPRYLIKTRGQQVTLSCSPISGHRSVSWYQQTPGQGLQFLFEYFSETQRNKGNFPGRFSGRQFSNSRSEMNVSTLELGDSALYLCASSTGQLNTEAFFGQGTRLTVV.

The rearrangement links TRBV7-2 to TRBJ2-7, with 7 bases matching TRBD2. Trimming took 5 bases from V and 5 from J; bases not matched to a gene: 9. From germline, CDR1 is SGHTA and CDR2 FQGNSA. This CDR3 contains 14 residues. CDR3 sequence: CASSPQTSRDEQYF. The CDR3, as DNA: TGTGCCAGCAGCCCCCAGACTAGCCGGGACGAGCAGTACTTC.

This chain links TRBV6-6 with TRBJ2-1; tentative D call: TRBD1 (6 bases). Germline lookup yields CDR1 MNHNY and CDR2 SVGAGI (reference sequence). The CDR3 consists of 16 residues. Trimming pared 6 bases from V and 0 bases from J, leaving 15 bases between. CDR3 DNA: TGTGCCAGCAGGCGTGGACAGTTTTACTCCTACAATGAGCAGTTCTTC. It translates to CASRRGQFYSYNEQFF.

The chain links TRBV10-3 to TRBJ2-1; perhaps TRBD1 as D (6 bases). The CDR3 extends over 13 amino acids. Germline V gene lookup returns CDR1 ENHRY and CDR2 SYGVKD. V dropped 7 bases and J dropped 4 bases, with 11 bases sitting between them. CDR3 residues: CAITGQLYNEQFF. CDR3 sequence (DNA): TGTGCCATCACCGGACAGCTTTACAATGAGCAGTTCTTC.

The rearrangement uses TRBV28 and TRBJ2-7; 8 nucleotides align to TRBD1. V was clipped by 5 bases and J by 3 bases; unmatched bases: 6. The CDR3 spans 14 residues. Germline CDR1 MDHEN, CDR2 SYDVKM. CDR3 region: CASSRTGNGYEQYF. The CDR3 DNA reads as TGTGCCAGCAGTCGGACAGGGAACGGCTACGAGCAGTACTTC.

The chain recombines TRBV30 with TRBJ2-3; possible D gene TRBD1, 5 bases. Per the germline V gene, CDR1 is GTSNPN and CDR2 is SVGIG (reference sequence). V lost 0 bases and J 6 bases, leaving 7 bases between the germline ends. This CDR3 has 12 residues. The CDR3 region is CAWSVRQDTQYF. The CDR3 coding sequence is TGTGCCTGGAGTGTACGACAGGATACGCAGTATTTT.

CDR3 sequence: CASSLEGRRTYEQYF. The CDR3 nucleotides are TGCGCCAGCAGCTTGGAAGGCAGGAGGACCTACGAGCAGTACTTC. The chain carries TRBV5-1 and TRBJ2-7; D is possibly TRBD2 (5 bases). Germline V gives CDR1 SGHRS, CDR2 YFSETQ. This CDR3 is 15 amino acids long. The V end lost 0 bases, the J end lost 2 bases, and 12 bases lay between the germline ends.

The V and J genes are TRBV30 and TRBJ2-2, with 10 positions matching TRBD2. V lost 5 bases to trimming and J lost 3 bases; unmatched junction nucleotides: 9. The CDR3 covers 16 residues. CDR1 and CDR2 from the germline V gene are GTSNPN and SVGIG (reference sequence). CDR3 sequence reads: CAWSNRTSGYTGELFF. For the CDR3, the DNA is TGTGCCTGGTCCAATCGGACTAGCGGATACACCGGGGAGCTGTTTTTT. The full variable domain, with the rest looked up from reference TRBV30 and TRBJ2-2, is SQTIHQWPATLVQPVGSPLSLECTVEGTSNPNLYWYRQAAGRGLQLLFYSVGIGQISSEVPQNLSASRPQDRQFILSSKKLLLSDSGFYLCAWSNRTSGYTGELFFGEGSRLTVL.